These 25 T cell receptor beta chains came from one sample sequenced in a study of blood T cell repertoires in COVID-19 (dated by TCRdb to the early 2020s). The method was the immunoSEQ multiplex PCR assay. In its TCRdb copy, this immuneACCESS table keeps in-frame sequences only and misses some clones. Where compared with another copy, unresolved V genes explain less than half of these, and the others have no known cause. This sample is represented by hundreds of thousands of clones; about four fifths of them were singletons. Roughly 8.2% of the sample goes to the ten largest clones. Input material: peripheral blood. These receptors were collected from a woman in her forties or fifties with acute or convalescent COVID-19.

This CDR3 reads CASSPTGAVNEKLFF. The CDR3 bases are TGTGCCAGCAGTCCCACAGGGGCCGTTAATGAAAAACTGTTTTTT. This chain uses TRBV6-5 with TRBJ1-4; 7 bases line up with TRBD1. J was trimmed by 4 bases and V by 5 bases; bases with no gene match: 7. The CDR3 is 15 amino acids. Germline CDR1 and CDR2: MNHEY and SVGAGI.

J is TRBJ1-5 and V is TRBV2; D ambiguous. Trimming cost V 4 bases and J 7 bases, with 17 bases left between them. There are 15 residues in the CDR3. CDR1 SNHLY and CDR2 FYNNEI come from the germline V gene. The CDR3 region has the DNA TGTGCCAGCAGTGGGCGGCCGGCGGGGTTACAGCCCCAGCATTTT. This translates into CASSGRPAGLQPQHF.

J is TRBJ1-5 and V is TRBV15; TRBD1 might be the D (5 bases). Germline CDR1 and CDR2: LNHNV and YYDKDF (reference sequence). The CDR3 covers 15 residues. Trimming removed 0 bases from V and 5 bases from J, with 11 bases in between. For the CDR3, the DNA is TGTGCCACCAGCAGAGACTGGGGGGGGGATCAGCCCCAGCATTTT. It encodes CATSRDWGGDQPQHF.

The rearrangement joins TRBV28 to TRBJ2-2, with TRBD1 matching 7 bases. Looked up from germline, CDR1 is MDHEN and CDR2 is SYDVKM. The CDR3 runs to 15 residues. The J segment lost 2 bases and the V segment lost 5 bases, leaving 5 bases of the junction unmatched. In nucleotides, the CDR3 is TGTGCCAGCAGTCCGGGACAGCTCAACACCGGGGAGCTGTTTTTT. Translating gives CASSPGQLNTGELFF.

The chain couples TRBV11-2 to TRBJ2-3, with 8 positions matching TRBD1. The CDR3 is 14 amino acids. Per the germline V gene, CDR1 is SGHAT and CDR2 is FQNNGV. V lost 5 bases and J lost 2; bases outside the gene matches: 3. CDR3 DNA: TGTGCCAGCAGCGGGACAGGTAACACAGATACGCAGTATTTT. Protein sequence: CASSGTGNTDTQYF.

The chain carries TRBV5-1 and TRBJ1-3; D unresolved. CDR1 and CDR2 from the germline V gene are SGHRS and YFSETQ. The V and J ends lost 6 bases and 0 bases respectively, with 13 bases between them. CDR3 length: 15 residues. The CDR3 coding sequence is TGCGCCAGCACCCCGACCCCGGGCTCTGGAAACACCATATATTTT. It translates to CASTPTPGSGNTIYF.

The chain links TRBV10-3 to TRBJ1-1; tentative D call: TRBD1 (6 bases). Germline CDR1 reads ENHRY; CDR2 reads SYGVKD. Trimming shortened V by 10 bases and J by 4 bases, and 13 bases separated the two germline ends. The CDR3 is 12 residues long. The CDR3 is CATLRGGTEAFF. CDR3 DNA sequence: TGTGCCACCCTTAGGGGGGGCACTGAAGCTTTCTTT.

This clone has only one observation. The CDR3 sequence: CASSKQGGTGELFF. In DNA form, the CDR3 reads TGTGCCAGCAGTAAGCAGGGGGGAACCGGGGAGCTGTTTTTT. The chain combines TRBV6-5 with TRBJ2-2; possibly TRBD1 for D (7 bases). Germline V gene lookup returns CDR1 MNHEY and CDR2 SVGAGI. CDR3 size: 14 residues. Trimming removed 5 bases at V and 5 bases at J, with 12 bases between.

The V call is TRBV27, the J call TRBJ2-3; D uncertain. The CDR3 extends over 13 amino acids. Germline V lookup: CDR1 MNHEY, CDR2 SMNVEV (reference sequence). V was shortened by 0 bases and J by 6 bases, with 7 bases between the two germline ends. In DNA form, the CDR3 reads TGTGCCAGCAGTTTATCGAGCCTGGATACGCAGTATTTT. Protein sequence: CASSLSSLDTQYF.

Regarding this clone: This sample includes further DNA sequences coding for the same CDR3. The chain links TRBV4-1 to TRBJ2-3; 11 nucleotides match TRBD2. The germline V gene encodes CDR1 MGHRA and CDR2 YSYEKL. V shed 0 bases, J shed 5 bases, and the junction held 4 bases outside the gene matches. This CDR3 is built from 16 residues. The CDR3 is CASSQDRLAGGDTQYF. The CDR3 nucleotides are TGCGCCAGCAGCCAAGATCGGCTAGCGGGAGGAGATACGCAGTATTTT.

This rearrangement joins TRBV4-1 to TRBJ2-3; possible D gene TRBD2, 6 bases. Germline CDR1 is MGHRA and CDR2 is YSYEKL. The CDR3 runs to 18 residues. The V end lost 0 bases, the J end lost 4 bases, and 20 bases lay between the germline ends. The CDR3 loop reads CASSQEGGRSGVSDTQYF. For the CDR3, the DNA is TGCGCCAGCAGCCAAGAGGGGGGTAGGAGTGGAGTTTCAGATACGCAGTATTTT.

The V gene is TRBV19, the J gene TRBJ1-1, with 9 bases aligning to TRBD1. Trimming cost V 6 bases and J 1 base; bases outside gene matches: 9. Germline V gene lookup returns CDR1 LNHDA and CDR2 SQIVND (reference sequence). The CDR3 length is 16 residues. CDR3 protein: CASRARDRVTNTEAFF. CDR3 coding DNA: TGTGCCAGTAGGGCCCGGGACAGGGTAACGAACACTGAAGCTTTCTTT.

This clone appeared a few times. CDR3 in DNA: TGTGCCAGCACCACAGACAGCTCTGGAAACACCATATATTTT. This codes for CASTTDSSGNTIYF. The chain is built from TRBV6-5 and TRBJ1-3, with a tentative D call TRBD1 (5 bases). This CDR3 region has 14 residues. CDR1 is MNHEY and CDR2 is SVGAGI in the germline V gene. V was trimmed by 7 bases and J by 0 bases, leaving 10 bases between them.

CDR3 sequence (DNA): TGTGCCAGCGCCAAGCAGGGTTCCCTCGGGACCCAGTACTTC. This codes for CASAKQGSLGTQYF. The chain is built from TRBV5-6 and TRBJ2-5; D is perhaps TRBD1 (5 bases). Germline CDR1 is SGHDT and CDR2 is YYEEEE. V lost 7 bases, J lost 7 bases, and 20 bases lay in between. This CDR3 contains 14 residues.

This clone was counted once. V is TRBV7-8 and J is TRBJ1-2, with 7 nucleotides matching TRBD1. CDR1 is SGHVS, CDR2 FQNEAQ, per germline. This CDR3 spans 14 amino acids. V trimming: 7 bases; J trimming: 4 bases; junction bases outside the gene matches: 9. CDR3 residues: CASNSGTAGYGYTF. As DNA, the CDR3 is TGTGCCAGCAACTCGGGGACAGCGGGCTATGGCTACACCTTC.

This rearrangement joins TRBV7-8 to TRBJ2-1, with 10 bases fitting TRBD2. The germline CDR1 and CDR2 sequences are SGHVS and FQNEAQ. The CDR3 spans 12 residues. The V and J ends lost 4 bases and 14 bases, in that order; junction bases with no gene match: 5. The CDR3 bases are TGTGCCAGCAGCTATCTAGCGGGAGAAGAGTTCTTC. Its translation: CASSYLAGEEFF.

The chain combines TRBV29-1 with TRBJ2-1, with TRBD2 identical over 10 bases. CDR1 is SQVTM, CDR2 ANQGSEA, per germline. The CDR3 loop spans 16 amino acids. J lost 8 bases, V lost 4 bases, and 14 bases had no gene match. The CDR3 spells CSVGVSGSGRRYEQFF. The DNA of the CDR3 is TGCAGCGTTGGAGTATCGGGTAGCGGGAGGAGGTATGAGCAGTTCTTC.

This chain links TRBV15 with TRBJ2-3, with D perhaps matching TRBD1 (5 bases). The CDR3 contains 15 residues. CDR1 is LNHNV and CDR2 is YYDKDF in the germline V gene (reference sequence). V lost 0 bases to trimming and J lost 6 bases, with 13 bases between them. CDR3 in amino acids: CATSREPRQGDTQYF. CDR3 DNA: TGTGCCACCAGCAGAGAACCCCGGCAGGGCGATACGCAGTATTTT.

This clone was observed once. The gene calls are TRBV7-6 and TRBJ2-7; maybe TRBD2 (5 bases). This CDR3 region has 15 residues. Trimming took 0 bases from V and 2 from J, leaving 11 bases between them. CDR1 and CDR2 (germline): SGHVS, FNYEAQ. This chain's CDR3 is CASSLAGGRPYEQYF. CDR3 sequence (DNA): TGTGCCAGCAGCTTAGCGGGCGGGCGTCCCTACGAGCAGTACTTC.

This clone was seen more than once but under ten times. This rearrangement joins TRBV6-2 or TRBV6-3 to TRBJ1-1; D uncertain. CDR1 is MNHEY and CDR2 is SVGEGT in the germline V gene. V dropped 5 bases and J dropped 2 bases, with 9 bases sitting between them. The CDR3 length is 13 residues. The CDR3 DNA reads TGTGCCAGCAGTCCCCGTAAAAACACTGAAGCTTTCTTT. It specifies CASSPRKNTEAFF.

This sequence joins TRBV6-5 and TRBJ1-6, with 10 bases identical to TRBD1. CDR1 and CDR2 from the germline V gene are MNHEY and SVGAGI. V lost 6 bases to trimming and J lost 9 bases; unmatched junction nucleotides: 5. The CDR3 is 14 amino acids. The CDR3 DNA follows: TGTGCCAGCAGGAACGGACAGGGGGGTTCACCCCTCCACTTT. Its translation: CASRNGQGGSPLHF.

V and J are TRBV11-2 and TRBJ2-7; 7 bases line up with TRBD2. The V segment lost 1 base and the J segment 3 bases; nucleotides outside the gene matches: 9. This CDR3 is 16 amino acids long. Germline V gives CDR1 SGHAT, CDR2 FQNNGV. This CDR3 is CASSLGGTIRRYEQYF. CDR3 bases: TGTGCCAGCAGCTTAGGCGGGACTATCCGCCGCTACGAGCAGTACTTC. The entire variable domain, with the rest obtained from reference TRBV11-2 and TRBJ2-7, is as follows: EAGVAQSPRYKIIEKRQSVAFWCNPISGHATLYWYQQILGQGPKLLIQFQNNGVVDDSQLPKDRFSAERLKGVDSTLKIQPAKLEDSAVYLCASSLGGTIRRYEQYFGPGTRLTVT.

The chain joins TRBV24-1 to TRBJ2-3, with 8 bases identical to TRBD1. The V gene's germline CDR1 is KGHDR and CDR2 SFDVKD. CDR3 length: 17 amino acids. The V segment lost 5 bases and the J segment 0 bases; nucleotides outside the gene matches: 9. The DNA of the CDR3 is TGTGCCACCAGTGGTGACAGGGGCCATTCCAGCACAGATACGCAGTATTTT. Protein: CATSGDRGHSSTDTQYF.

The CDR3 loop reads CASSHIAGVEDTQYF. CDR3 DNA: TGTGCCAGCAGCCATATAGCGGGAGTGGAAGATACGCAGTATTTT. V gene TRBV3-1 (or the pseudogene TRBV3-2) combines with J gene TRBJ2-3; 9 positions match TRBD2. The CDR3 is 15 residues long. The trim removed 3 bases at V and 5 bases at J, leaving 6 bases unmatched. The germline V gene has CDR1 LGHDT and CDR2 YNNKEL (reference sequence).

The rearrangement links TRBV6-1 to TRBJ2-3; 8 positions agree with TRBD2. The CDR3 covers 20 residues. Germline V gene lookup returns CDR1 MNHNS and CDR2 SASEGT. V shed 4 bases, J shed 0 bases, and the junction held 18 bases outside the gene matches. The CDR3 reads CASSVKIRSGEWASTDTQYF. DNA for the CDR3: TGTGCCAGCAGTGTAAAAATTCGTAGCGGGGAGTGGGCTAGCACAGATACGCAGTATTTT.